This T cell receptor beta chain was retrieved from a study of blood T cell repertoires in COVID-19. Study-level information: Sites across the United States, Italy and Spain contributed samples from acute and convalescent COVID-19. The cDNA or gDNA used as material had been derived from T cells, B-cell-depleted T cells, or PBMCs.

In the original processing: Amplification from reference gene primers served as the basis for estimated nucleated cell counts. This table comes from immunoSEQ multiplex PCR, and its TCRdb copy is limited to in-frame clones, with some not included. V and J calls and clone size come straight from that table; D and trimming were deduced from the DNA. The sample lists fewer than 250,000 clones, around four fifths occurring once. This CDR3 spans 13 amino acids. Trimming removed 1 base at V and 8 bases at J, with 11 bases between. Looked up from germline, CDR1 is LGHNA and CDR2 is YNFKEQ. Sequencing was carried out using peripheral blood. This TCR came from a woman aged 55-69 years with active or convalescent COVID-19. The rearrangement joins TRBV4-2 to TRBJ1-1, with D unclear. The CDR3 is CASSQGRGSEAFF. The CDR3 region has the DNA TGTGCCAGCAGCCAAGGGCGGGGTTCCGAAGCTTTCTTT.